This T cell receptor (beta chain) was found in a study of beta chain features in type 1 diabetes. The authors took one heparinised blood draw, averaging roughly 120 mL, from each donor. It was via CD45RO/CCR7/CD25/CD127/CD95/CD27 that CD4+ naive, central memory, regulatory and stem cell-like memory cells were sorted. The whole isolated RNA underwent reverse transcription, so sequencing captured expressed TCRB transcripts. Assay used: immunoSEQ multiplex PCR; TCRdb lists only in-frame clones, some missing. In the table there are about 270,000 clones, 11% to 15% of which are singletons. CDR1 MNHNS and CDR2 SASEGT come from the germline V gene. V lost 7 bases, J lost 2 bases, and 12 bases lay in between. The CDR3 is 14 residues long.

The sequence derives from a woman aged 40-49 years in good health. V usage is TRBV6-1 and J usage is TRBJ2-4, with D perhaps matching TRBD2 (5 bases). Sequencing used naive CD4+ T cells from blood. The CDR3, as DNA: TGTGCCAGCAATAAGGACGGGACCAAAAACATTCAGTACTTC. This translates into CASNKDGTKNIQYF.